Sequencing of this TCR beta chain was carried out in a study of cytomegalovirus exposure and HLA in healthy donors (dated by TCRdb to 2016 to 2017). Regarding the research as a whole: In an earlier analysis of some 550 of the donors, 276 Gb of sequence data and 120 million or so unique TCR beta sequences from about 190 million T cells were reported. An early release that covered roughly 600 HLA-typed donors contained approximately 300 gigabases of sequencing data and some 87 million unique TCR sequences. Of the roughly 410 genotyped donors, 75% to 85% were placed in the genetic ancestry cluster associated with self-reported Caucasian donors. The study was designed to test whether signatures of past pathogen exposure could be identified by cataloging public T cell receptors. The T cell repertoires of around 670 subjects were profiled by immunosequencing and related to cytomegalovirus serostatus. Along with the approximately 600-subject first cohort, a separate validation cohort of 120 different subjects was used. The study combined high-throughput TCR immunosequencing, statistical association of individual TCRs with disease status, and machine learning to predict cytomegalovirus infection status. In a later analysis, previously published TCR beta repertoires from roughly 710 donors were re-analyzed and high-resolution HLA genotyping was added so that TCR occurrence patterns could be studied. Rather than drawing on any new phenotypic data, the later analysis identified candidate immune exposures from TCR beta sequences and the way those sequences occurred across donors. In an earlier analysis of more than 550 of the donors, high-throughput TCR beta sequencing was used to judge whether each TCR beta V gene segment behaved as functional or pseudogenic. Donor age, sex, ethnicity and CMV serostatus were compiled together with the repertoire data. Genome-wide SNP genotypes for about 65% of the roughly 670 donors were used in a later genetic analysis, which treated that subset as a discovery cohort. All discovery cohort repertoires had been generated using a single sequencing platform. Class I and class II HLA loci were covered by the typing at four-digit resolution. Typing coverage varied by locus: roughly 620-630 donors for A, B, C, DRB1 and DQB1; more than 500 for DQA1; over 600 for DPA1; around 450 for DPB1. Because of strong linkage in the cohort, roughly five DR-DQ haplotypes were treated as single units for association and clustering. Among around 400 genotyped donors of the cohort, an average of roughly 230,000 unique TCR beta nucleotide sequences was sequenced per donor, of which about 18% were non-productive. Here is what the overall study found, with its caveats: In a later analysis, more than 15,000 TCR beta sequences were associated with specific HLA alleles at a false discovery rate of 0.05. A later analysis found that most CMV-associated TCR beta chains appeared HLA-restricted, with HLA associations seemingly driven largely by CMV exposure. Some IMGT-functional V segments, including TRBV6-2 and TRBV6-3, could not be told apart with the 87-base-pair reads, so those segments were excluded. A cluster of highly shared sequence variants was judged likely to be a technical artifact of the sequencing pipeline. In a later analysis, the rate of TCR association differed among HLA loci, with DRB1 alleles having the most associated TCRs and HLA-C alleles having the fewest. In a later genetic analysis, a missense DCLRE1C variant was associated with V-gene and J-gene trimming of TCR beta chains, and the association was replicated in an independent cohort. In vitro tests confirmed that a few of the cytomegalovirus-associated TCR beta chains recognize cytomegalovirus antigens. An earlier analysis of approximately 530 of the donors showed that most TCR beta V segments appeared in productive rearrangements either about 87% or about 30% of the time, which broadly matched IMGT annotations. According to the authors, the approach could potentially be generalized to other disease states and immunological phenotypes. Most TCR sequences were seen in very few donors, while some public TCRs were found in many individuals. In both the original and validation cohorts, the classifier was reported to diagnose cytomegalovirus status with high specificity and sensitivity. According to a later genetic analysis, donors in an Asian-associated ancestry cluster had fewer N-insertions in productive TCRs than the approximately 700-donor mean. A further reported finding was that TCR beta sequences accurately predicted the HLA-A and HLA-B alleles for most subjects in the first cohort. In this cohort, only TCR beta chains were sequenced, and detectable features were limited by the absence of alpha or paired-chain data. Strong co-occurrence of HLA alleles, especially DR and DQ, made assigning TCR associations to individual alleles difficult. A total of 164 TCR beta chains were listed by the study as associated with cytomegalovirus. Because counts were too low, 15 or so rarely observed V segments, including chromosome 9 orphons, were excluded from the earlier analysis of roughly 580 of the donors. In a later analysis, HLA-associated TCR beta chains showed more clonal expansion and lower generation probabilities than non-associated chains that were equally common. Roughly uniform sequencing depth across donors was assumed in presence/absence analyses, although this assumption may not hold. CMV serostatus was the only immune exposure information available for the cohort. Correlated functional status among segregating V segments might be attributable to linkage disequilibrium, but an unknown experimental factor could not be ruled out. According to a later analysis, parvovirus B19, influenza, CMV and Epstein-Barr virus appeared linked to several top co-occurrence clusters. HLA typing was unavailable for some donors at each locus, so association tests used only the typed subset.

The cohort consisted of 650 to 700 healthy bone marrow donors. At the time of sampling, every cohort member was nominally healthy, though immune exposures that went unrecorded were likely present. The donor tested CMV seropositive and was one of the 289 seropositive cohort members. Each donor provided a peripheral blood sample, and peripheral blood mononuclear cells were used for TCR beta sequencing. Genomic DNA was extracted from the blood cell samples with the Qiagen DNeasy Blood Extraction Kit. As to this clone: The antigen it recognizes is unknown. Base qualities are not provided; no much larger clone lies one nucleotide away.

The germline V gene encodes CDR1 LGHNA and CDR2 YNFKEQ. V is clipped by 0 bases and J by 4 bases, and the sequence between their germline boundaries is 10 bases long. Measured from the cysteine to the phenylalanine, the CDR3 is 15 residues long. Solely the CDR3 DNA is kept, with 45 bases framed from the first base. The protocol used for the library was the immunoSEQ multiplex PCR assay. The multiplex PCR relied on a mix of 60 forward primers for TCR Vbeta segments and 13 reverse primers for TCR Jbeta segments. Amplification of the CDR3 region of rearranged TCR beta genes was performed with a multiplex PCR assay on genomic DNA. The Illumina HiSeq System was used to sequence the amplified TCR beta libraries as 87-base-pair reads. As for the original processing: In a later analysis, tens of millions of unique TCR beta chains were counted across the roughly 700 repertoires, and roughly 10 million of these chains were shared by at least two donors. Raw reads were error-corrected and collapsed into unique sequences by a nearest-neighbor algorithm in which closely related sequences were merged to remove PCR and sequencing errors. V, D and J gene segments were assigned by aligning CDR3 sequences to IMGT reference sequences. For a sequence to be retained, at least a six-nucleotide match to both a V gene segment and a J gene segment was required. A rearrangement counted as productive if the CDR3 had no stop codons and remained in frame with V and J, and every other rearrangement counted as non-productive. CDR3 was defined according to IMGT convention as the region running from the second conserved V-encoded cysteine to the conserved J-encoded phenylalanine. Sequences without an unambiguous match to a single V gene segment were excluded from the earlier analysis of approximately 600 of the donors. In an earlier analysis of a few hundred of the donors, a V segment was called functional when productive rearrangements were above 56.7%, and segregating when the standard deviation between donors exceeded 5%. A statistical classification framework was developed to diagnose cytomegalovirus status using the catalog of TCR beta chain sequences. V and J gene assignment, in a later analysis, came from comparing TCR nucleotide sequences with IMGT/GENE-DB human TR gene sequences. The TCRdist pipeline was used in a later analysis to assign CDR3 sequences and most-parsimonious VDJ recombination scenarios. In a later analysis, each TCR beta chain was defined by its CDR3 amino acid sequence together with its V-gene family, and reads lacking a unique V-gene family were excluded. To address suspected cross-contamination and a sequencing artifact, a later analysis removed over 500 highly shared, low-generation-probability nucleotide sequences. In a later analysis, a clonal expansion index for each public chain was calculated from normalized within-repertoire ranks of inferred template counts. In a later analysis, generation probabilities were computed with a VDJ recombination model fitted to out-of-frame rearrangements, and the resulting probabilities were checked against IGoR. In a later analysis, hypergeometric tests were used to score TCR-TCR, TCR-HLA and TCR-CMV co-occurrence, with a repertoire-size bias correction applied to TCR pairs. False discovery rates were estimated in a later analysis by permuting HLA or CMV assignments 20 times. In a later analysis, co-occurring TCRs were grouped using DBSCAN, and TCRdist sequence similarity was added for clustering within HLA-allele-positive subsets. For co-occurrence clustering, repertoires with fewer than 30,000 or more than 120,000 public chains were excluded, along with roughly 5 repertoires with anomalous nucleotide sharing. TCRdb limited this immuneACCESS table to in-frame rearrangements with V and J called. A share of clones is missing; checked studies link under half to unresolved V genes, and the rest is unexplained. From that table come the V and J calls and clone size; the DNA was used to work out D and trimming. The sample table records approximately 110,000 clones; 70% to 80% of these occur just once. 2.6% of the sample is taken by the ten largest.

The sequence is built from TRBV4-2 and TRBJ1-5; D gene: possibly TRBD1, on 5 matching bases. The receptor was derived from a man in his fifties or sixties in good health and CMV-seropositive. The specimen sequenced was PBMCs. The DNA sequence is given as TGTGCCAGCAGCCAAGAGGGGCAAAGAAATCAGCCCCAGCATTTT. It encodes CASSQEGQRNQPQHF.